The 5 T cell receptor beta chains below come from one sample, sequenced in a study of cytomegalovirus exposure and HLA in healthy donors. Researchers ran the PCR with 60 Vbeta and 13 Jbeta primers. Data came from immunoSEQ multiplex PCR; TCRdb stores just in-frame clones and leaves some out. Of 90,000 to 120,000 clones in the sample, 55% to 85% were seen once. The sample consisted of PBMCs. These receptors were collected from a man aged 25 to 45 in good health and CMV-seronegative.

CDR3 sequence: CASSLGHPSGLDGYTF. DNA for the CDR3: TGTGCCAGCAGTCTAGGACACCCGAGCGGGTTGGATGGCTACACCTTC. J is TRBJ1-2 and V is TRBV6-4; a weak D match, TRBD1 (5 bases). V was trimmed by 5 bases and J by 6 bases, leaving 22 bases between them. The CDR3 spans 16 residues. Per the germline V gene, CDR1 is MRHNA and CDR2 is SNTAGT.

This chain connects TRBV9 to TRBJ2-5; the match to TRBD2 covers 14 bases. V dropped 4 bases and J dropped 4; count of bases not matched to a gene: 9. CDR1 and CDR2 from the germline V gene are SGDLS and YYNGEE. The CDR3 loop spans 17 amino acids. The chain's CDR3 is CASSPRLAGGVGETQYF. The CDR3 DNA reads as TGTGCCAGCAGCCCCCGACTAGCGGGGGGGGTCGGAGAGACCCAGTACTTC.

CDR3 sequence reads: CASSQLTTVNTEAFF. For the CDR3, the DNA is TGTGCCAGCAGCCAATTAACGACAGTGAACACTGAAGCTTTCTTT. The J gene is TRBJ1-1, the V gene TRBV4-2; TRBD1 might be the D (5 bases). The ends were cut back, 2 bases at V and 0 bases at J, with 10 bases in the middle. CDR1 and CDR2 from the germline V gene are LGHNA and YNFKEQ. The CDR3 is made up of 15 amino acids.

The chain employs TRBV6-5 and TRBJ2-7; 8 nucleotides align to TRBD1. With V trimmed by 4 bases and J by 7 bases, 9 bases remained unmatched. Looked up from germline, CDR1 is MNHEY and CDR2 is SVGAGI. CDR3 length equals 14 residues. In DNA, the CDR3 is TGTGCCAGCAGTTCTATCAGGGGGCCGGAGGAGCAGTACTTC. Translated, it gives CASSSIRGPEEQYF.

This chain uses TRBV10-1 with TRBJ1-1, with TRBD1 matching 7 bases. The germline V gene has CDR1 WNHNN and CDR2 SYGVQD (reference sequence). CDR3 length equals 15 residues. The trim removed 6 bases at V and 1 base at J, leaving 8 bases unmatched. The CDR3 here is CASSDPGQPNTEAFF. The CDR3 DNA reads TGCGCCAGCAGCGACCCGGGACAGCCGAACACTGAAGCTTTCTTT.